The 22 T cell receptor beta chains below were found in one sample sequenced in a study of blood T cell repertoires in COVID-19. Some clones are missing from TCRdb's copy, which holds only in-frame ones; the method was immunoSEQ multiplex PCR. The data show around 92,000 clones, 86% seen once. Specimen: peripheral blood. These receptors all stem from a woman in her sixties or seventies in a cohort sampled during active or convalescent COVID-19.

Here the CDR3 reads CASRKTSGRSEQYF. The CDR3 bases are TGTGCCAGCAGAAAGACTAGCGGGAGAAGCGAGCAGTACTTC. The chain recombines TRBV27 with TRBJ2-7; 12 nucleotides agree with TRBD2. Losses at the gene ends were 6 bases for V and 6 bases for J; bases not matched to a gene: 6. The CDR3 is 14 residues long. CDR1 is MNHEY and CDR2 is SMNVEV in the germline V gene (reference sequence).

The CDR3, as DNA: TGTGCCAGCACCGACAGGGGTCGACAGCCCCAGCATTTT. It is translated as CASTDRGRQPQHF. The chain recombines TRBV2 with TRBJ1-5; 8 bases align to TRBD1. Per germline, CDR1 SNHLY and CDR2 FYNNEI. The J segment lost 7 bases and the V segment lost 7 bases, leaving 6 bases of the junction unmatched. The CDR3 length is 13 residues.

This sequence joins TRBV5-1 and TRBJ1-2, with 7 bases fitting TRBD1. Germline lookup yields CDR1 SGHRS and CDR2 YFSETQ. The CDR3 is 13 amino acids. The junction had 2 bases not matched to a gene; V was cut back by 0 bases and J by 6 bases. The CDR3 reads CASSLDRGHGYTF. The DNA for the CDR3 is TGCGCCAGCAGCTTGGACAGGGGTCATGGCTACACCTTC.

This chain connects TRBV19 to TRBJ1-1, with D uncertain. The germline V gene encodes CDR1 LNHDA and CDR2 SQIVND (reference sequence). The CDR3 loop spans 13 amino acids. V lost 3 bases to trimming and J lost 1 base, with 6 bases between them. CDR3 DNA: TGTGCCAGTAGTATGAACAGGAACACTGAAGCTTTCTTT. Amino acid sequence: CASSMNRNTEAFF.

The chain couples TRBV6-5 to TRBJ2-7; TRBD2 matches at 11 bases. V was pared by 0 bases and J by 4 bases, with 2 bases of the junction left unmatched. Germline CDR1 is MNHEY and CDR2 is SVGAGI. The CDR3 sequence is 15 residues long. This CDR3 reads CASSYSLAGGYEQYF. The CDR3 nucleotides are TGTGCCAGCAGTTACTCGCTAGCGGGAGGTTACGAGCAGTACTTC.

This chain joins TRBV3-1 (or the pseudogene TRBV3-2) and TRBJ1-2; tentatively, D is TRBD1 (6 bases). The ends were cut back, 4 bases at V and 4 bases at J, with 10 bases in the middle. Germline assignment: CDR1 LGHDT and CDR2 YNNKEL (reference sequence). This CDR3 is 13 amino acids long. Here the CDR3 reads CASSPGTPYGYTF. CDR3 DNA sequence: TGTGCCAGCAGCCCAGGGACACCCTATGGCTACACCTTC.

The rearrangement links TRBV5-4 to TRBJ2-7; 11 bases align to TRBD2. CDR1 SGHNT and CDR2 YYREEE come from the germline V gene (reference sequence). Germline trimming cut 4 bases from V and 0 bases from J; bases unmatched to any gene: 12. There are 18 residues in the CDR3. The chain's CDR3 is CASSPGGLAASFSYEQYF. CDR3 nucleotides: TGTGCCAGCAGCCCTGGGGGACTAGCGGCTAGTTTCTCCTACGAGCAGTACTTC.

This chain connects TRBV5-1 to TRBJ2-5; D perhaps matches TRBD2 (5 bases). CDR3 length equals 15 residues. The V and J ends lost 0 bases and 2 bases respectively, with 11 bases between them. Germline assignment: CDR1 SGHRS and CDR2 YFSETQ. This CDR3 reads CASSLAGKKQETQYF. The DNA of the CDR3 is TGCGCCAGCAGCTTGGCGGGAAAAAAACAAGAGACCCAGTACTTC.

The chain has TRBV10-3 and TRBJ1-4; the match to TRBD1 covers 9 bases. The CDR3 contains 14 residues. The V and J ends lost 4 bases and 4 bases, in that order; junction bases with no gene match: 1. CDR1 is ENHRY, CDR2 SYGVKD, per germline. The CDR3 region has the DNA TGTGCCATCAGTGGGGGACAGGGTAATGAAAAACTGTTTTTT. This translates into CAISGGQGNEKLFF.

The V gene is TRBV12-2, the J gene TRBJ2-6; the table gives TRBD1 as D, unverified against the DNA. TRBV12-2 is a pseudogene. This CDR3 has 17 residues. The CDR3 reads CASRLLGALSGANVLTF. CDR3 sequence (DNA): TGTGCAAGTCGCTTACTTGGGGCCCTCTCTGGGGCCAACGTCCTGACTTTC.

V usage is TRBV2 and J usage is TRBJ1-5, with D perhaps TRBD1 (6 bases). Germline assignment: CDR1 SNHLY and CDR2 FYNNEI. CDR3 length: 16 amino acids. Trimming left V 5 bases short and J 0 bases short, with 14 bases between. The CDR3 spells CASSTGHLYSNQPQHF. The CDR3 bases are TGTGCCAGCAGTACGGGACACCTATATAGCAATCAGCCCCAGCATTTT.

This clone was counted between two and nine times. The chain uses TRBV4-1 and TRBJ1-2, with D hard to call. The V end lost 3 bases, the J end lost 2 bases, and 13 bases lay between the germline ends. The CDR3 has 15 amino acids. Germline values: CDR1 MGHRA, CDR2 YSYEKL. The CDR3 region is CASSQGRGGNYGYTF. CDR3 bases: TGCGCCAGCAGCCAGGGCCGGGGAGGGAACTATGGCTACACCTTC.

As for this clone: An end of the junction differs from the germline gene, which may be a read error. The chain is built from TRBV7-7 and TRBJ1-2; D gene ambiguous. The CDR3 consists of 13 residues. Looked up from germline, CDR1 is SSHAT and CDR2 is FNYEAQ (reference sequence). CDR3 in amino acids: CASSFGQVYGYTF. CDR3 DNA sequence: TGTGCTAGCAGCTTTGGGCAGGTCTATGGCTACACCTTC.

The chain is built from TRBV4-2 and TRBJ2-3, with D hard to call. The CDR3 spans 17 residues. CDR1 and CDR2 (germline): LGHNA, YNFKEQ. The V end was cut by 0 bases, the J end by 0 bases, with 13 bases between. CDR3 nucleotide sequence: TGTGCCAGCAGCCAAGATCTCGCGGTTTCTAGCACAGATACGCAGTATTTT. Translated: CASSQDLAVSSTDTQYF.

The chain carries TRBV5-1 and TRBJ2-1, with 13 bases aligning to TRBD2. V lost 2 bases to trimming and J lost 7 bases; unmatched junction nucleotides: 6. In germline, CDR1 is SGHRS, CDR2 YFSETQ. This CDR3 contains 16 residues. CDR3: CASSFRLAGGGNEQFF. CDR3 in DNA: TGCGCCAGCAGCTTTAGACTAGCGGGGGGTGGGAATGAGCAGTTCTTC.

CDR3 sequence (DNA): TGTGCCAGTATCTCTTCCGGGACAGTGAAAGCTTTCTTT. As protein: CASISSGTVKAFF. V and J are TRBV19 and TRBJ1-1, with 7 bases identical to TRBD1. The junction had 11 bases not matched to a gene; V was cut back by 7 bases and J by 9 bases. CDR1 and CDR2 from the germline V gene are LNHDA and SQIVND (reference sequence). This CDR3 contains 13 residues.

This CDR3 is CASSLGHYYGYTF. The CDR3 DNA reads TGTGCCAGCAGTTTAGGACACTACTATGGCTACACCTTC. The chain couples TRBV12-3 or TRBV12-4 to TRBJ1-2; no firm D call. V shed 1 base and J shed 3 bases, with 6 bases lying between them. The length of the CDR3 is 13 residues.

This clone was seen only once. The V call is TRBV5-1, the J call TRBJ2-1; a weak D match, TRBD2 (6 bases). Trimming stripped 4 bases from V and 6 bases from J, with 14 bases between. CDR1 and CDR2 (germline): SGHRS, YFSETQ. The length of the CDR3 is 14 residues. The CDR3 here is CASSVELAANEQFF. Here the CDR3 DNA reads TGCGCCAGCAGCGTAGAACTAGCCGCCAATGAGCAGTTCTTC.

The rearrangement links TRBV19 to TRBJ1-1, with D possibly TRBD1 on 6 matching bases. CDR1 is LNHDA, CDR2 SQIVND, per germline (reference sequence). This CDR3 is 15 amino acids long. With 5 bases removed from V and 3 bases from J, the gap between germline ends came to 16 bases. CDR3 sequence reads: CASSRPHRVDTEAFF. For the CDR3, the DNA is TGTGCCAGTAGTCGTCCCCACAGGGTTGACACTGAAGCTTTCTTT.

The chain couples TRBV5-6 to TRBJ1-4; no reliable D call. The germline V gene encodes CDR1 SGHDT and CDR2 YYEEEE. Trimming shortened V by 4 bases and J by 0 bases, and 10 bases separated the two germline ends. The CDR3 covers 15 residues. CDR3 nucleotides: TGTGCCAGCAGCCTGAGGTTTGCAACTAATGAAAAACTGTTTTTT. The encoded protein is CASSLRFATNEKLFF.

The J gene is TRBJ1-2, the V gene TRBV6-1, with a possible D match to TRBD1 (6 bases). The CDR3 extends over 13 amino acids. V was clipped by 3 bases and J by 4 bases, with 9 bases between them. The germline gives CDR1 MNHNS, CDR2 SASEGT. DNA of the CDR3: TGTGCCAGCAGTGAGGACAGTTTCTATGGCTACACCTTC. Its translation is CASSEDSFYGYTF.

CDR3 in amino acids: CASSEVGYRDEQYF. CDR3 DNA sequence: TGTGCCAGCAGTGAAGTTGGGTACCGGGACGAGCAGTACTTC. The chain carries TRBV6-1 and TRBJ2-7, with D unclear. This CDR3 has 14 residues. Trimming took off 1 base at V and 5 bases at J, with 12 bases between the two ends. Germline V CDR1 and CDR2: MNHNS, SASEGT.